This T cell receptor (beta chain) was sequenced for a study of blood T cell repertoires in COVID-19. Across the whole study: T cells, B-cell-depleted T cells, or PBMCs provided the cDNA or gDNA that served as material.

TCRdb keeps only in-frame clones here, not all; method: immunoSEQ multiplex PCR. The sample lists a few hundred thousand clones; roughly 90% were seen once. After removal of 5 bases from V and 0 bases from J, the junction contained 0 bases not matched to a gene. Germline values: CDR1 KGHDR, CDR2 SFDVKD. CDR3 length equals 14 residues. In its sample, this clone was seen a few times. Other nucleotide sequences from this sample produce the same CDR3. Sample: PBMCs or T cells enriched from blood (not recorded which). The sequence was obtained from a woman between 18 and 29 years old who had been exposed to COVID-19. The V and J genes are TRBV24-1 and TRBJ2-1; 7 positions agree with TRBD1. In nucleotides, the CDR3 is TGTGCCACCAGTGCAGGGGGCTCCTACAATGAGCAGTTCTTC. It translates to CATSAGGSYNEQFF.